The present T cell receptor beta chain was sequenced within a study of prognosis after radiotherapy for stage I lung cancer. At each of two time points, about 6 milliliters of venous blood were taken. In the case of this clonotype: The antigen is unknown.

Deletions cut 7 bases from V and 5 bases from J, with 18 bases between. This CDR3 comprises 15 residues. Germline V gene lookup returns CDR1 MNHEY and CDR2 SMNVEV (reference sequence). Study findings and constraints: After stereotactic body radiation therapy, patients with later distant metastases showed lower Shannon entropy. The authors reported that TRBV and TRBJ gene usage differed between patients with and without metastases.

By two-round multiplex PCR, the TCR beta CDR3 was amplified from genomic DNA. Primers specific to each TRBV and TRBJ gene were used in first-round PCR. TCRdb processed the multiplex PCR reads anew with MiXCR; each CDR3 protein has one entry. The table shows about 22,000 distinct CDR3 sequences, with 35% to 50% occurring only once. Sequencing was performed on PBMCs, taken before or after stereotactic body radiation therapy (not recorded which). This TCR was sampled from a donor aged 50 or older with non-small cell lung cancer. The gene calls are TRBV27 and TRBJ1-5; D call uncertain. The CDR3 is CASTAVVEGYQPQHF. DNA for the CDR3: TGTGCCAGCACGGCGGTGGTGGAGGGTTATCAGCCCCAGCATTTT.